Presented here are 6 T cell receptor beta chains from one specimen sequenced in a study of vaccination and CD4 T cells after COVID-19. Treatment given: roughly ten-day PBMC culture with coronavirus spike peptide pools or control peptides (ViraFEST assay). The Oncomine TCR Beta short-read assay was what sequenced the DNA obtained from cultured CD4+ T cells. Each CDR3 protein is one row after TCRdb ran MiXCR on the PCR reads. The repertoire holds around 20,000 distinct CDR3 sequences, with roughly 70% as singletons. Which antigens these TCRs recognize remains unknown. Sequenced: CD4+ T cells from blood, cultured in vitro. These receptors were taken from a human donor who had recovered from COVID-19.

CDR3 nucleotide sequence: TGTGCCAGCAGCCGAGATACTAGGGACGGCTATGGCTACACCTTC. Protein sequence: CASSRDTRDGYGYTF. The rearrangement uses TRBV6-2 or TRBV6-3 and TRBJ1-2; weak D call: TRBD1 (5 bases). CDR3 length equals 15 residues. Germline V CDR1 and CDR2: MNHEY, SVGEGT. V lost 6 bases, J lost 4 bases, and 18 bases lay in between.

The chain carries TRBV29-1 and TRBJ2-1; TRBD2 matches at 16 bases. Germline V gene lookup returns CDR1 SQVTM and CDR2 ANQGSEA. The CDR3 extends over 15 amino acids. Germline trimming cut 4 bases from V and 10 bases from J; bases unmatched to any gene: 7. This CDR3 is CSVGGLAGGPGEQFF. The DNA for the CDR3 is TGCAGCGTTGGGGGACTAGCGGGAGGGCCGGGCGAGCAGTTCTTC.

This clonotype was picked up a small number of times. The rearrangement uses TRBV15 and TRBJ1-3; D remains unclear. Germline-derived CDR1 and CDR2 are LNHNV and YYDKDF (reference sequence). Trimming stripped 0 bases from V and 7 bases from J, with 13 bases between. This CDR3 is 15 amino acids long. The CDR3 DNA reads as TGTGCCACCAGCAGAGATCTCGGGATTCGGAACACCATATATTTT. Translation gives CATSRDLGIRNTIYF.

The J gene is TRBJ1-1, the V gene TRBV19, with unresolved D. V shed 7 bases and J shed 0 bases, with 12 bases lying between them. This CDR3 has 14 amino acids. Germline loops: CDR1 LNHDA, CDR2 SQIVND (reference sequence). CDR3 sequence: CASTKGRVNTEAFF. The CDR3 region has the DNA TGTGCCAGTACTAAAGGGCGCGTGAACACTGAAGCTTTCTTT.

The chain recombines TRBV20-1 with TRBJ1-5, with D unclear. Per germline, CDR1 DFQATT and CDR2 SNEGSKA (reference sequence). This CDR3 spans 12 amino acids. V was pared by 6 bases and J by 7 bases, with 13 bases between. The CDR3 region is CSAARGTQPQHF. CDR3 coding DNA: TGCAGTGCCGCCCGGGGAACACAGCCCCAGCATTTT.

V usage is TRBV7-9 and J usage is TRBJ1-1; D is unresolved. In germline, CDR1 is SEHNR, CDR2 FQNEAQ (reference sequence). V dropped 3 bases and J dropped 3 bases, with 8 bases sitting between them. This CDR3 spans 13 amino acids. The CDR3 DNA reads as TGTGCCAGCAGCTTGCGGGGTGACACTGAAGCTTTCTTT. It yields the protein CASSLRGDTEAFF.